The entry below gives a single TCR beta chain sequence along with its context. What antigen it recognizes has not been identified. Nothing much larger sits one base from this clone, and base qualities are not available. Libraries were constructed by the immunoSEQ multiplex PCR assay. A mixture of 60 forward primers for TCR Vbeta segments and 13 reverse primers for TCR Jbeta segments was used in the multiplex PCR. The CDR3 region of rearranged TCR beta genes was amplified from genomic DNA with a multiplex PCR assay. On the Illumina HiSeq System, the amplified TCR beta libraries were sequenced as 87-base-pair reads. On the study's bioinformatics: In a later analysis, tens of millions of unique TCR beta chains were counted across the approximately 640 repertoires, and approximately 11 million of these chains were shared by at least two donors. Raw reads were error-corrected and collapsed into unique sequences with a nearest-neighbor algorithm that merged closely related sequences to remove PCR and sequencing errors. Alignment of CDR3 sequences to IMGT reference sequences was used to assign V, D and J gene segments. For a sequence to be retained, a match of at least six nucleotides was required to both a V gene segment and a J gene segment. Rearrangements were classified as productive when the CDR3 lacked stop codons and remained in frame with V and J, and all other rearrangements were classified as non-productive. Following IMGT convention, CDR3 was defined as the stretch from the second conserved V-encoded cysteine up to the conserved J-encoded phenylalanine. In an earlier analysis of around 640 of the donors, sequences lacking an unambiguous match to a single V gene segment were excluded. An earlier analysis of a few hundred of the donors called V segments functional above 56.7% productive rearrangements and segregating when the between-donor standard deviation exceeded 5%. To diagnose cytomegalovirus status from the catalog of TCR beta chain sequences, a statistical classification framework was built. V and J gene assignment, in a later analysis, came from comparing TCR nucleotide sequences with IMGT/GENE-DB human TR gene sequences. Using the TCRdist pipeline, a later analysis assigned CDR3 sequences along with most-parsimonious VDJ recombination scenarios. A later analysis defined each TCR beta chain by its CDR3 amino acid sequence plus V-gene family, and excluded reads lacking a unique V-gene family. In a later analysis, 450 to 600 highly shared, low-generation-probability nucleotide sequences were removed to address suspected cross-contamination and a sequencing artifact. In a later analysis, a clonal expansion index for each public chain was calculated from normalized within-repertoire ranks of inferred template counts. In a later analysis, generation probabilities were computed using a VDJ recombination model fitted to out-of-frame rearrangements, and the results were checked against IGoR. A later analysis scored TCR-TCR, TCR-HLA and TCR-CMV co-occurrence with hypergeometric tests, applying a repertoire-size bias correction to TCR pairs. In a later analysis, false discovery rates were estimated by permuting HLA or CMV assignments 20 times. In a later analysis, co-occurring TCRs were grouped with DBSCAN, and TCRdist sequence similarity was added when clustering was performed within HLA-allele-positive subsets. Co-occurrence clustering excluded repertoires with fewer than 30,000 or more than 120,000 public chains, plus five with anomalous nucleotide sharing. Sourced from immuneACCESS, this table was stored by TCRdb with only in-frame sequences that have V and J called. A share of the clones is absent; for the studies checked, an unresolved V gene accounts for under half, and the remainder has no known explanation. The DNA gave D and trimming, while V, J and clone size come from that table. A total of 90,000 or so clones appear in this sample, 69% of them only once. The ten largest clones add up to about 2.9% of the sample.

The data were taken from a study of cytomegalovirus exposure and HLA in healthy donors (dated by TCRdb to 2017 to 2019). About the study as a whole: In an earlier analysis of some 550 of the donors, about 270 Gb of sequence data and 90 million to 120 million unique TCR beta sequences from some 170 million T cells were reported. An early release covering roughly 600 HLA-typed donors comprised about 320 gigabases of sequencing data and approximately 80 million unique TCR sequences. Among the approximately 400 genotyped donors, under 90% belonged to the genetic ancestry cluster associated with self-reported Caucasian donors. The aim of the study was to test whether cataloging public T cell receptors could identify signatures of past pathogen exposure. The study used immunosequencing to profile the T cell repertoires of about 670 subjects and linked those repertoires to cytomegalovirus serostatus. Besides the first cohort of more than 650 subjects, a separate validation cohort made up of 120 different subjects was used. The study combined high-throughput TCR immunosequencing, statistical association of individual TCRs with disease status, and machine learning to predict cytomegalovirus infection status. To study patterns of TCR occurrence, a later analysis re-analyzed previously published TCR beta repertoires from 700 or so donors and added high-resolution HLA genotyping. In the later analysis, no new phenotypic data were used to find candidate immune exposures; instead, reliance was placed on TCR beta sequences and their occurrence across donors. An earlier analysis of fewer than 700 of the donors applied high-throughput TCR beta sequencing to assess whether each TCR beta V gene segment acted as functional or pseudogenic. Alongside the repertoire data, information on donor age, sex, ethnicity and CMV serostatus was compiled. A later genetic analysis took genome-wide SNP genotypes for about 55% of the 666 donors and used that subset as a discovery cohort. All discovery cohort repertoires had been generated on a single sequencing platform. Both class I and class II loci were covered by HLA typing, at four-digit resolution. Typing coverage differed by locus: A, B, C, DRB1 and DQB1 were typed in about 629-640 donors, DQA1 in 500 to 550, DPA1 in 600 to 610, and DPB1 in 450 to 490. Because of strong linkage in the cohort, 5 or 6 DR-DQ haplotypes were treated as single units for association and clustering. On average, around 240,000 unique TCR beta nucleotide sequences were sequenced per donor among about 400 genotyped donors of the cohort, with 15% to 20% of those sequences being non-productive. Findings and caveats that apply to the study as a whole: Presence/absence analyses assumed roughly uniform sequencing depth across donors, an assumption that may not hold. In a later analysis, the rate of TCR association differed among HLA loci, with DRB1 alleles having the most associated TCRs and HLA-C alleles having the fewest. In an earlier analysis of about 600 of the donors, most TCR beta V segments appeared in productive rearrangements about 87% or about 30% of the time, broadly matching IMGT annotations. Because HLA typing was unavailable for some donors at each locus, only the typed subset was used in association tests. A later analysis found that most CMV-associated TCR beta chains appeared HLA-restricted, with HLA associations seemingly driven largely by CMV exposure. CMV serostatus was the only immune exposure information available for the cohort. Cytomegalovirus status was reported to be diagnosed by the classifier with high specificity and sensitivity in both the original and validation cohorts. Only TCR beta chains were sequenced in this cohort, and the absence of alpha or paired-chain data limited detectable features. It was suggested by the authors that the approach could potentially be generalized to other disease states and immunological phenotypes. Because counts were too low, about 18 rarely observed V segments, including chromosome 9 orphons, were excluded from the earlier analysis of around 590 of the donors. A later genetic analysis associated a missense DCLRE1C variant with V-gene and J-gene trimming of TCR beta chains, and an independent cohort replicated the association. A later analysis found that HLA-associated TCR beta chains were more clonally expanded and had lower generation probabilities than equally common non-associated chains. The sequencing pipeline was judged likely to have produced a cluster of highly shared sequence variants as a technical artifact. The study gave a list of around 170 TCR beta chains associated with cytomegalovirus. A further reported finding was that TCR beta sequences accurately predicted the HLA-A and HLA-B alleles for most subjects in the first cohort. Correlated functional status among segregating V segments might reflect linkage disequilibrium, but an unknown experimental factor could not be ruled out. Three of the identified cytomegalovirus-associated TCR beta chains were confirmed in vitro to be specific for cytomegalovirus antigens. Assigning TCR associations to individual alleles was difficult when HLA alleles, especially DR and DQ, strongly co-occurred. Most TCR sequences were seen in very few donors, while some public TCRs were found in many individuals. In a later analysis, some 17,000 TCR beta sequences were associated with specific HLA alleles at a false discovery rate of 0.05. In a later genetic analysis, fewer N-insertions in productive TCRs were reported among donors in an Asian-associated ancestry cluster than the roughly 700-donor mean. According to a later analysis, parvovirus B19, influenza, CMV and Epstein-Barr virus appeared linked to several top co-occurrence clusters.

In total, over 600 healthy bone marrow donors made up the cohort. Cohort members were all nominally healthy when sampled, although unrecorded immune exposures were likely present. The donor was CMV seronegative and belonged to the group of 350 or so seronegative cohort members. Each donor provided a peripheral blood sample, and peripheral blood mononuclear cells were used for TCR beta sequencing. The Qiagen DNeasy Blood Extraction Kit was used to extract genomic DNA from the blood cell samples. Sample: PBMCs. The TCR was taken from a man over 45 in good health and CMV-seronegative.

Here is the DNA: TGTGCCAGCAGTGCTTCGGGTTTTAACACCGGGGAGCTGTTTTTT. It translates to CASSASGFNTGELFF. The V and J genes are TRBV6-4 and TRBJ2-2; the D gene lacks a confident call. CDR1 and CDR2 (MRHNA, SNTAGT) derive from the germline V gene. The CDR3 sequence holds 15 residues, the cysteine and phenylalanine included. CDR3 DNA is the only sequence kept; it has 45 bases, read in frame from the first base. V is pared back by 4 bases and J by 2 bases, with 11 bases lying between the germline termini.